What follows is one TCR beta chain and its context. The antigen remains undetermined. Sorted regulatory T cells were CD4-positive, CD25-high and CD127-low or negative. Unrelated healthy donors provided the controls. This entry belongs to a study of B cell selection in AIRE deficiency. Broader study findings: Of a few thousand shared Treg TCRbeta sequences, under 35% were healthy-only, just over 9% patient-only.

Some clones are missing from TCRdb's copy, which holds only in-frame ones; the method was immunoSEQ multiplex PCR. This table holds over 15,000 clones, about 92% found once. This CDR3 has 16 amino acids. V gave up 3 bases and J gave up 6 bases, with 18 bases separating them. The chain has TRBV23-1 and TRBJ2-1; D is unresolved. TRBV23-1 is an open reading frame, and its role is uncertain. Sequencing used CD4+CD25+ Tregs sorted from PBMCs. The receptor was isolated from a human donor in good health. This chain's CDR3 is CASSQSDPARCNEQFF. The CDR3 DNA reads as TGCGCCAGCAGTCAGTCGGACCCCGCGAGGTGCAATGAGCAGTTCTTC.